The 5 T cell receptor beta chains in this list originate from one sample, sequenced in a study of CD8 T cells in ankylosing spondylitis. TCRdb used MiXCR to reprocess the 5' RACE reads, holding one entry per CDR3 protein. The sample has approximately 250,000 distinct CDR3 sequences, approximately 8% seen once. The source material was blood, either unsorted or a sorted T cell fraction (not recorded which). These receptor sequences come from a female donor with ankylosing spondylitis or in good health (not recorded which).

This clonotype was seen at least ten times. The chain combines TRBV6-5 with TRBJ1-2, with a possible D match to TRBD1 (5 bases). V lost 2 bases, J lost 7 bases, and 11 bases lay in between. CDR1 and CDR2 from the germline V gene are MNHEY and SVGAGI. This CDR3 is built from 13 residues. The DNA of the CDR3 is TGTGCCAGCAGTTACAAGGGGCGGGGTGGCTACACCTTC. It translates to CASSYKGRGGYTF.

The sample holds many counts of this clonotype. CDR3 nucleotide sequence: TGTGCCAGCAGTCCACGACTAGCGGGGATCAGCTCCTACAATGAGCAGTTCTTC. Translation gives CASSPRLAGISSYNEQFF. This chain connects TRBV27 to TRBJ2-1; 11 bases match TRBD2. This CDR3 spans 18 amino acids. From germline, CDR1 is MNHEY and CDR2 SMNVEV (reference sequence). The V gene end was trimmed by 5 bases and the J gene end by 0 bases; junction bases not matched to a gene: 9.

This clonotype was recorded at least ten times. This chain connects TRBV11-2 to TRBJ2-5, with no clear D. The CDR3 sequence is 16 residues long. V lost 3 bases, J lost 2 bases, and 16 bases lay in between. Looked up from germline, CDR1 is SGHAT and CDR2 is FQNNGV. CDR3 residues: CASSLSIPNYQETQYF. In DNA, the CDR3 is TGTGCCAGCAGCTTGTCAATCCCGAACTATCAAGAGACCCAGTACTTC.

This clonotype has a count of ten or more. The chain combines TRBV5-1 with TRBJ2-1; 8 nucleotides agree with TRBD1. The CDR3 loop spans 15 amino acids. From germline, CDR1 is SGHRS and CDR2 YFSETQ. V dropped 2 bases and J dropped 4; count of bases not matched to a gene: 5. CDR3 amino acids: CASSFSGTGYNEQFF. The CDR3 DNA sequence: TGCGCCAGCAGCTTCTCCGGGACAGGTTACAATGAGCAGTTCTTC.

This clonotype has only a few counts. The J gene is TRBJ1-1, the V gene TRBV7-2; 8 bases match TRBD1. This CDR3 contains 15 residues. V was pared by 5 bases and J by 4 bases, with 9 bases of the junction left unmatched. Looked up from germline, CDR1 is SGHTA and CDR2 is FQGNSA. CDR3 residues: CASSARTGYGTEAFF. The CDR3, as DNA: TGTGCCAGCAGCGCCCGGACAGGGTACGGCACTGAAGCTTTCTTT.